Listed below are T cell receptor beta chains from one sample, sequenced in a study of cytomegalovirus exposure and HLA in healthy donors. Profiling relied on immunoSEQ multiplex PCR, and the TCRdb table lists in-frame clones only, not all of them. Among 130,000 to 150,000 clones listed, about 78% were seen once. Sample: PBMCs. These receptors were collected from a man aged 35 to 55 in good health and CMV-seropositive. CDR3s include the opening cysteine and the closing phenylalanine or tryptophan. The order of the fields is clone size, V gene, J gene, D gene, CDR3 DNA, CDR3 protein. A D gene is named only where the DNA matches it firmly. Size is omitted from some rows. Given values are once, few, many or a class for expanded clones.

once	TRBV6-5	TRBJ1-6	.	TGTGCCAGCAGTTACTCGGCTGGTTCACCCCTCCACTTT	CASSYSAGSPLHF
.	TRBV27	TRBJ2-2	TRBD2	TGTGCCAGCAGTCCCCGACTAGCGGGTTACGCGAACACCGGGGAGCTGTTTTTT	CASSPRLAGYANTGELFF
.	TRBV18	TRBJ2-3	TRBD2	TGTGCCAGCTCACCAGGGCGAGCGGGAGTGGATACGCAGTATTTT	CASSPGRAGVDTQYF
few	TRBV6-5	TRBJ1-1	.	TGTGCCAGCAGACCTCGGACGGGAGGGACTGAAGCTTTCTTT	CASRPRTGGTEAFF
.	TRBV19	TRBJ2-2	TRBD2	TGTGCCAGTAGTATTGGCCGACTAGCGAGTACCGGGGAGCTGTTTTTT	CASSIGRLASTGELFF
.	TRBV19	TRBJ2-1	.	TGTGCCAGTAGTATCGGAGCCAATGAGCAGTTCTTC	CASSIGANEQFF
.	TRBV7-9	TRBJ1-1	.	TGTGCCAGCAGATACAACGAACAGGGTCAAGCTTTCTTT	CASRYNEQGQAFF
.	TRBV29-1	TRBJ1-1	.	TGCAGCGTAGCCCCTAATACGGGGAGGGCTTTCTTT	CSVAPNTGRAFF
.	TRBV18	TRBJ1-5	TRBD1	TGTGCCAGCTCACCTGGGACAGGCGGCAATCAGCCCCAGCATTTT	CASSPGTGGNQPQHF
once	TRBV19	TRBJ1-6	.	TGTGCCAGTAAGATGGGGCGGGGACCCCTCCACTTT	CASKMGRGPLHF
.	TRBV7-2	TRBJ2-1	TRBD2	TGTGCCAGCAGCGACAGCGGGAGGCTGTACAATGAGCAGTTCTTC	CASSDSGRLYNEQFF
.	TRBV9	TRBJ1-5	.	TGTGCCAGCAGCGTGGACAGTAGCAATCAGCCCCAGCATTTT	CASSVDSSNQPQHF
.	TRBV11-2	TRBJ2-3	TRBD2	TGTGCCAGCAGCTTTCTGGAGGGAGGGCCCGTAGATACGCAGTATTTT	CASSFLEGGPVDTQYF
.	TRBV4-1	TRBJ2-1	TRBD1	TGCGCCAGCAGCCCGCAGGGGACAGGCGATATGAGTTCCTACAATGAGCAGTTCTTC	CASSPQGTGDMSSYNEQFF
.	TRBV7-6	TRBJ1-2	.	TGTGCCAGCAGCTTAGACAGGGAAGGCTACACCTTC	CASSLDREGYTF
.	TRBV4-1	TRBJ1-5	.	TGCGCCAGCAGCCAAGATTTGGCGGGCGGGTCCTATAGCAATCAGCCCCAGCATTTT	CASSQDLAGGSYSNQPQHF
.	TRBV10-3	TRBJ1-2	TRBD1	TGTGCCATCAGAGGGGGGACAGATGGCTACACCTTC	CAIRGGTDGYTF
.	TRBV27	TRBJ1-1	TRBD1	TGTGCCAGCAGTGGACAGGGGAACACTGAAGCTTTCTTT	CASSGQGNTEAFF
once	TRBV11-2	TRBJ1-5	TRBD1	TGTGCCAGCAGCTCCGGGACAGGCAATCAGCCCCAGCATTTT	CASSSGTGNQPQHF
few	TRBV6-5	TRBJ1-4	TRBD1	TGTGCCAGCAGTGAAGGGACAGGGTATGAAAAACTGTTTTTT	CASSEGTGYEKLFF
.	TRBV29-1	TRBJ2-7	TRBD2	TGCAGCGGTTGGGGGGGGAACTCCTACGAGCAGTACTTC	CSGWGGNSYEQYF
.	TRBV19	TRBJ2-3	.	TGTGCCAGTAGTACAAACAGGGTCCCCACGTTCACAGATACGCAGTATTTT	CASSTNRVPTFTDTQYF